This TCR beta chain was observed in a study of blood T cell repertoires in COVID-19. Study at large: Sites across the United States, Italy and Spain contributed samples from acute and convalescent COVID-19. T cells, B-cell-depleted T cells, or PBMCs supplied cDNA or gDNA.

Original processing notes: Amplification from reference gene primers served as the basis for estimated nucleated cell counts. Method: immunoSEQ multiplex PCR; TCRdb's copy keeps in-frame clones and lacks some. V and J calls and clone size come straight from that table; D and trimming were deduced from the DNA. The sample yields a few hundred thousand clones, around 89% seen once. With 3 bases removed from V and 5 bases from J, the gap between germline ends came to 4 bases. The V gene's germline CDR1 is SNHLY and CDR2 FYNNEI. CDR3 length: 11 residues. The receptor was isolated from a woman in her sixties or seventies with acute or convalescent COVID-19. The sample comprised peripheral blood. The chain carries TRBV2 and TRBJ1-2; D ambiguous. The chain's CDR3 is CASSDPYGYTF. The CDR3 nucleotides are TGTGCCAGCAGTGACCCGTATGGCTACACCTTC.